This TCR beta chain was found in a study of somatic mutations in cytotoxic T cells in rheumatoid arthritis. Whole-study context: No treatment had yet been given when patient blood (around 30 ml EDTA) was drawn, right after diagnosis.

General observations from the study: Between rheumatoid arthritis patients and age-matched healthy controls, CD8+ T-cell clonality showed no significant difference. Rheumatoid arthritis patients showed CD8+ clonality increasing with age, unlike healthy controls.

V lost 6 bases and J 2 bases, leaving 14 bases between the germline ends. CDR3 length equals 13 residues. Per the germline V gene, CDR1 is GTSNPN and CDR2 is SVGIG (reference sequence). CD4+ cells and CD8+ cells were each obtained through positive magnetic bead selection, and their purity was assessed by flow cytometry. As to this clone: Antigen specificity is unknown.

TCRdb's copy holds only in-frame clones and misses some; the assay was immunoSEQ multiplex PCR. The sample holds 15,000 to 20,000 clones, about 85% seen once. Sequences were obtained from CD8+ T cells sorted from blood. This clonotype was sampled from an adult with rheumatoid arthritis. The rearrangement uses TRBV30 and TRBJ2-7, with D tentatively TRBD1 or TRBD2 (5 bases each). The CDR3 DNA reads TGTGCCTGTATGATGTGGGGGACCTACGAGCAGTACTTC. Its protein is CACMMWGTYEQYF. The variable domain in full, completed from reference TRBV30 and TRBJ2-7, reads SQTIHQWPATLVQPVGSPLSLECTVEGTSNPNLYWYRQAAGRGLQLLFYSVGIGQISSEVPQNLSASRPQDRQFILSSKKLLLSDSGFYLCACMMWGTYEQYFGPGTRLTVT.